Listed here is a single TCR beta chain. The record originates from a study of blood T cell repertoires in COVID-19. Study at large: Samples taken during acute and convalescent COVID-19 were collected in the United States, Italy and Spain. Sources were T cells, B-cell-depleted T cells, or PBMCs; the material itself was cDNA or gDNA.

Per the authors' pipeline: Estimated nucleated cell counts came from reference gene primer amplification. TCRdb's copy holds only in-frame clones and misses some; the assay was immunoSEQ multiplex PCR. The V and J calls and clone size are taken from that table; D and trimming were inferred from the DNA. The table has some 170,000 clones, 87% seen once. Germline V gives CDR1 MNHEY, CDR2 SVGAGI. Trimming cost V 2 bases and J 3 bases; bases outside gene matches: 5. The CDR3 runs to 15 residues. The sequence was obtained from a woman in her forties or fifties with acute or convalescent COVID-19. This chain links TRBV6-5 with TRBJ1-2, with 8 bases that match TRBD1. The sequenced sample consisted of peripheral blood. CDR3 loop: CASSYRTGLDYGYTF. The CDR3, as DNA: TGTGCCAGCAGTTACCGGACAGGGTTGGACTATGGCTACACCTTC.